A selection of T cell receptor beta chains follows, all from one sample in a study of blood T cells in healthy people across ages. TCRdb fed the 5' RACE reads into MiXCR, producing one record per CDR3 protein. The sample holds approximately 1,700,000 distinct CDR3 sequences, 35% to 50% seen once. The sequenced sample was blood. The receptor set was obtained from a human donor in good health. CDR3s leave out the opening cysteine and the closing phenylalanine or tryptophan.

TRBV4-2	TRBJ2-2	ASSHLDRGIIRTGELF
TRBV3-1	TRBJ2-1	ASSFRGCYNEQF
TRBV20-1	TRBJ2-7	SASGPAFEQY
TRBV3-1	TRBJ2-1	ASSQGPLLGLANEQF
TRBV12-3/TRBV12-4	TRBJ2-3	ASRGTPVSTDTQY
TRBV20-1	TRBJ2-1	SARDLIAGKDEQF
TRBV10-3	TRBJ2-3	AIPGTGPNGVTQY
TRBV4-3	TRBJ2-7	ASSQASGGQLRGYEQY
TRBV12-3/TRBV12-4	TRBJ2-1	ASGQGLVYNEQF
TRBV7-2	TRBJ2-7	ASSDRGGSYEQY
TRBV7-2	TRBJ2-3	ASSFSRAKSSSTDTQY
TRBV9	TRBJ2-3	ASSDSQTSGGAYTQY
TRBV7-9	TRBJ1-5	ASSPEFGQPQH
TRBV7-2	TRBJ1-5	ASSLEGGPEQPQH
TRBV6-5	TRBJ2-5	ASSKLAGAYQETQY
TRBV6-2/TRBV6-3	TRBJ2-3	ASSYGASGSTDTQY
TRBV7-2	TRBJ1-2	ASSSVWDYGYT
TRBV7-2	TRBJ2-5	ASSLTSRAETQY
TRBV30	TRBJ1-2	AWSRGRGYGYT
TRBV20-1	TRBJ2-3	SATRQSSTDTQY
TRBV5-1	TRBJ1-2	ASSPSGNGYT
TRBV12-3/TRBV12-4	TRBJ1-5	AGSPSPLNSQPQH